This record concerns one T cell receptor (beta chain) sequence. TCRdb ran MiXCR on the RT-PCR reads and lists one entry per CDR3 protein. The data contain a few hundred thousand distinct CDR3 sequences, approximately 23% of them seen just once; the ten biggest clones take up 10% to 13%. The data originate from a study of response to subunit inactivated influenza vaccine. The sequencing used PBMCs from blood, collected less than 22 months after vaccination. The sequence was collected from a man in his fifties or sixties who received an inactivated influenza vaccine.

The CDR3 DNA is TGTGCCAGCAGCATACGGATGACTGGCTACACCTTC. Translated, it gives CASSIRMTGYTF. The V and J genes are TRBV6-2 or TRBV6-3 and TRBJ1-2; no clear D. V was clipped by 6 bases and J by 7 bases, with 12 bases between them. Germline-derived CDR1 and CDR2 are MNHEY and SVGEGT. CDR3 size: 12 residues.